This T cell receptor (beta chain) was obtained from a study of OX40 agonist ivuxolimab in advanced cancers. The overall study: Each dose-escalation patient presented with hepatocellular carcinoma, melanoma, renal cell or head and neck cancer. Three partial responders included one hepatocellular carcinoma patient and two cutaneous melanoma patients.

Some clones are missing from TCRdb's copy, which holds only in-frame ones; the method was immunoSEQ multiplex PCR. The sample lists 30,000 to 40,000 clones, roughly 91% occurring once. The sample here was CD4+ or CD8+ T cells sorted from blood, taken in a trial of the OX40 agonist ivuxolimab. This receptor was taken from an adult with an advanced solid tumor such as melanoma, head and neck, liver or kidney cancer.

The CDR3 DNA is TGTGCCAGCAGCTTAAGTCCCGGGACAGGGGCGAACACTGAAGCTTTCTTT. Its protein is CASSLSPGTGANTEAFF. The chain carries TRBV7-2 and TRBJ1-1, with 10 bases matching TRBD1. With 2 bases clipped from V and 1 base from J, the junction kept 7 bases outside the gene matches. The CDR3 totals 17 residues. Germline loops: CDR1 SGHTA, CDR2 FQGNSA.